Listed here are 14 T cell receptor beta chains from one sample, sequenced in a study of blood T cell repertoires in COVID-19. Sequencing used immunoSEQ multiplex PCR; TCRdb keeps in-frame clones, though not all of them. The sample gives nearly 200,000 clones, about 82% of which show up once; approximately 0.99% is in the top ten. Sequencing was performed on peripheral blood. These receptor sequences come from a man aged 60-69 years with COVID-19, enrolled during active disease.

The J gene is TRBJ2-3, the V gene TRBV6-2 or TRBV6-3, with a possible D match to TRBD1 (5 bases). Germline values: CDR1 MNHEY, CDR2 SVGEGT. CDR3 length equals 15 residues. Trimming removed 4 bases from V and 2 bases from J, with 13 bases in between. The CDR3 region is CASSSQGTLTDTQYF. The CDR3 DNA sequence: TGTGCCAGCAGTTCCCAGGGCACCCTCACAGATACGCAGTATTTT.

The chain uses TRBV13 and TRBJ1-4; 11 nucleotides match TRBD1. The J segment lost 12 bases and the V segment lost 0 bases, leaving 6 bases of the junction unmatched. The CDR3 is 15 residues long. In germline, CDR1 is PRHDT, CDR2 FYEKMQ (reference sequence). The DNA of the CDR3 is TGTGCCAGCAGCTTAGGGCCGGGACAGGGGGGTGAACTGTTTTTT. Protein: CASSLGPGQGGELFF.

Here the CDR3 DNA reads TGTGCCAGCAGTCTCCGACAGGGGGCAAATTATGGCTACACCTTC. Protein sequence: CASSLRQGANYGYTF. V and J are TRBV27 and TRBJ1-2; 10 bases align to TRBD1. The ends lost 5 bases at V and 5 bases at J; junction bases unmatched: 8. CDR3 length: 15 amino acids. Germline-derived CDR1 and CDR2 are MNHEY and SMNVEV (reference sequence).

The J gene is TRBJ1-5, the V gene TRBV19, with TRBD1 as a possible D gene (6 bases). CDR3 size: 14 residues. Germline V CDR1 and CDR2: LNHDA, SQIVND (reference sequence). Trimming removed 7 bases at V and 3 bases at J, with 13 bases between. The CDR3 nucleotides are TGTGCCAGTAATTACAGGGAGACCAATCAGCCCCAGCATTTT. Protein product: CASNYRETNQPQHF.

The CDR3 nucleotides are TGTGCCAGCACCAACGGACAGGGGGCCCCGCGGGCTTTCTTT. Translating it yields CASTNGQGAPRAFF. This sequence joins TRBV6-5 and TRBJ1-1; TRBD1 matches 11 bases. Germline CDR1 and CDR2: MNHEY and SVGAGI. Germline trimming cut 7 bases from V and 11 bases from J; bases unmatched to any gene: 12. The CDR3 contains 14 residues.

The J gene is TRBJ1-6, the V gene TRBV5-6; D is unresolved. The CDR3 spans 15 residues. Germline V gene sequence: CDR1 SGHDT, CDR2 YYEEEE. The V gene lost 2 bases and the J gene lost 9 bases, with 15 bases spanning the gap. CDR3 residues: CASSFDRSEASPLHF. Here the CDR3 DNA reads TGTGCCAGCAGCTTTGACCGGTCGGAGGCTTCACCCCTCCACTTT. The variable domain in full, with the rest retrieved from reference TRBV5-6 and TRBJ1-6, is DAGVTQSPTHLIKTRGQQVTLRCSPKSGHDTVSWYQQALGQGPQFIFQYYEEEERQRGNFPDRFSGHQFPNYSSELNVNALLLGDSALYLCASSFDRSEASPLHFGNGTRLTVT.

The chain uses TRBV5-6 and TRBJ2-3; 16 bases agree with TRBD2. The length of the CDR3 is 19 residues. Germline assignment: CDR1 SGHDT and CDR2 YYEEEE. J gave up 5 bases and V 2 bases, and 11 bases lay outside the gene matches. The CDR3 bases are TGTGCCAGCAGCTTCTTGGGACTAGCGGGAGGGCCAGGGGGAGATACGCAGTATTTT. Protein product: CASSFLGLAGGPGGDTQYF.

V and J are TRBV2 and TRBJ2-7; 8 nucleotides agree with TRBD1. J gave up 0 bases and V 0 bases, and 7 bases lay outside the gene matches. The length of the CDR3 is 17 residues. In germline, CDR1 is SNHLY, CDR2 FYNNEI. DNA for the CDR3: TGTGCCAGCAGTGAAGCTGACGACAGGGGTAGCTCCTACGAGCAGTACTTC. It is translated as CASSEADDRGSSYEQYF.

The chain is built from TRBV19 and TRBJ2-4; D unresolved. The V gene's germline CDR1 is LNHDA and CDR2 SQIVND (reference sequence). This CDR3 has 14 residues. V was trimmed by 6 bases and J by 6 bases, leaving 15 bases between them. CDR3 DNA: TGTGCCAGTAGCCGACCTTCACGAGGAAACATTCAGTACTTC. Translated, it gives CASSRPSRGNIQYF.

The chain has TRBV28 and TRBJ2-7; 8 bases match TRBD2. Germline-derived CDR1 and CDR2 are MDHEN and SYDVKM. V lost 5 bases to trimming and J lost 7 bases; unmatched junction nucleotides: 13. CDR3 length: 15 amino acids. The CDR3 DNA is TGTGCCAGCAGTCCCGGGACTAGTCTCGAGACGGAGCAGTACTTC. Its translation is CASSPGTSLETEQYF.

This clone was seen a single time. Written as DNA, the CDR3 is TGTGCCAGCAGCATGGGGGGTAACTATGGCTACACCTTC. Protein: CASSMGGNYGYTF. The chain joins TRBV27 to TRBJ1-2; TRBD1 might be the D (5 bases). The CDR3 contains 13 residues. V lost 6 bases and J lost 1, with 9 bases in between. Germline V CDR1 and CDR2: MNHEY, SMNVEV (reference sequence).

This clone was detected only a few times. The gene calls are TRBV10-3 and TRBJ2-7; D remains ambiguous. Germline assignment: CDR1 ENHRY and CDR2 SYGVKD. Between the trimmed V and J ends, which lost 3 bases and 0 bases, there was a span of 12 bases. The CDR3 runs to 15 residues. In DNA, the CDR3 is TGTGCCATCAGTGATGGGCAGGCGAGCTCCTACGAGCAGTACTTC. This encodes CAISDGQASSYEQYF.

The chain uses TRBV5-4 and TRBJ2-1, with a weak D call TRBD1 (6 bases). V lost 0 bases, J lost 8 bases, and 12 bases lay in between. Germline assignment: CDR1 SGHNT and CDR2 YYREEE (reference sequence). The CDR3 is 14 amino acids. CDR3 sequence: CASSLAWDTHEQFF. CDR3 nucleotide sequence: TGTGCCAGCAGCTTGGCCTGGGACACCCATGAGCAGTTCTTC.

V gene TRBV11-2 combines with J gene TRBJ2-7, with a possible D match to TRBD1 (5 bases). The CDR3 runs to 14 residues. Trimming shortened V by 5 bases and J by 0 bases, and 11 bases separated the two germline ends. Germline lookup yields CDR1 SGHAT and CDR2 FQNNGV. Here the CDR3 DNA reads TGTGCCAGCAGCCTGGACACCCTCTCCTACGAGCAGTACTTC. This sequence encodes CASSLDTLSYEQYF. Combining the CDR3 with reference TRBV11-2 and TRBJ2-7 gives the whole variable domain EAGVAQSPRYKIIEKRQSVAFWCNPISGHATLYWYQQILGQGPKLLIQFQNNGVVDDSQLPKDRFSAERLKGVDSTLKIQPAKLEDSAVYLCASSLDTLSYEQYFGPGTRLTVT.